The next 29 T cell receptor beta chains were all read from a single sample in a study of T cells in Graves' hyperthyroidism and ophthalmopathy. Researchers took RNA transcripts and amplified the TCR beta CDR3 regions from them. Initially, a first-round RT-PCR of the TCR CDR3 employed the HTBI primer set. TCRdb re-called the multiplex PCR reads through MiXCR, storing one row per CDR3 protein. The data contain about 460,000 distinct CDR3 sequences, around a fifth of them seen just once; the ten biggest clones take up around 54%. Sequencing was carried out using blood. These receptors came from a woman in her 70s with Graves' ophthalmopathy.

The chain uses TRBV7-9 and TRBJ1-1; TRBD1 is a possible D gene (5 bases). The CDR3 loop spans 14 amino acids. Germline values: CDR1 SEHNR, CDR2 FQNEAQ (reference sequence). The V and J ends lost 2 bases and 4 bases respectively, with 11 bases between them. CDR3 sequence: CASSLPPGTTEAFF. The CDR3 DNA reads TGTGCCAGCAGCTTACCACCGGGGACCACTGAAGCTTTCTTT.

The V and J genes are TRBV29-1 and TRBJ2-5; the D gene is possibly TRBD1 (6 bases). CDR1 and CDR2 (germline): SQVTM, ANQGSEA. With 6 bases removed from V and 5 bases from J, the gap between germline ends came to 22 bases. The CDR3 length is 15 residues. CDR3: CSVGTGTRPPETQYF. The CDR3 DNA is TGCAGCGTGGGTACCGGGACAAGGCCGCCCGAGACCCAGTACTTC.

In this sample, this clonotype turned up a few times. The genes are TRBV20-1 and TRBJ1-1; D gene unclear. CDR3 length equals 11 residues. Germline V gene lookup returns CDR1 DFQATT and CDR2 SNEGSKA (reference sequence). Deletions cut 5 bases from V and 5 bases from J, with 9 bases between. The CDR3 spells CSAAIGTEAFF. The CDR3 DNA sequence: TGCAGTGCTGCCATCGGGACTGAAGCTTTCTTT.

A few counts support this clonotype. The rearrangement links TRBV19 to TRBJ2-4; TRBD1 agrees at 10 bases. The CDR3 runs to 16 residues. Trimming took 3 bases from V and 6 from J; bases not matched to a gene: 8. CDR1 LNHDA and CDR2 SQIVND come from the germline V gene (reference sequence). CDR3 amino acids: CASSIRSGQGLNIQYF. CDR3 nucleotide sequence: TGTGCCAGTAGTATCCGATCGGGACAGGGGTTAAACATTCAGTACTTC.

In its sample, this clonotype was seen many times. The rearrangement joins TRBV3-1 to TRBJ2-4; D unclear. Germline CDR1 reads LGHDT; CDR2 reads YNNKEL (reference sequence). Deletions cut 1 base from V and 6 bases from J, with 10 bases between. This CDR3 region has 14 residues. CDR3 residues: CASSQAVWGNIQYF. For the CDR3, the DNA is TGTGCCAGCAGCCAAGCCGTTTGGGGAAACATTCAGTACTTC.

This clonotype has at least ten counts. The chain is built from TRBV2 and TRBJ2-3; no clear D gene. Germline CDR1 and CDR2: SNHLY and FYNNEI. Trimming left V 6 bases short and J 2 bases short, with 9 bases between. The CDR3 spans 13 residues. CDR3 sequence (DNA): TGTGCCAGCAGCCTTGAGCACACAGATACGCAGTATTTT. Protein: CASSLEHTDTQYF. The full variable domain, rest sourced from reference TRBV2 and TRBJ2-3, is EPEVTQTPSHQVTQMGQEVILRCVPISNHLYFYWYRQILGQKVEFLVSFYNNEISEKSEIFDDQFSVERPDGSNFTLKIRSTKLEDSAMYFCASSLEHTDTQYFGPGTRLTVL.

The sample holds many counts of this clonotype. CDR3 amino acids: CASSPSANYGYTF. CDR3 DNA sequence: TGTGCCAGCAGCCCCTCTGCTAACTATGGCTACACCTTC. This chain connects TRBV27 to TRBJ1-2; no clear D gene. Germline CDR1 MNHEY, CDR2 SMNVEV (reference sequence). The germline V and J ends were trimmed by 6 bases and 0 bases, with 8 bases remaining between them. This CDR3 contains 13 residues.

The chain has TRBV9 and TRBJ1-1, with a possible D match to TRBD1 (5 bases). The CDR3 runs 14 residues. The V end lost 0 bases, the J end lost 4 bases, and 10 bases lay between the germline ends. Germline V gene data show CDR1 as SGDLS and CDR2 as YYNGEE. CDR3 region: CASSVGGRGTEAFF. The CDR3 DNA follows: TGTGCCAGCAGCGTAGGGGGCCGGGGCACTGAAGCTTTCTTT.

The chain has TRBV6-1 and TRBJ2-1; 10 nucleotides line up with TRBD2. The ends lost 6 bases at V and 4 bases at J; junction bases unmatched: 6. The CDR3 consists of 15 residues. CDR1 is MNHNS and CDR2 is SASEGT in the germline V gene. CDR3 DNA sequence: TGTGCCAGCAGGCCGCCTAGCGGGAGTTACAATGAGCAGTTCTTC. Translation: CASRPPSGSYNEQFF.

This clonotype was observed a few times. CDR3 loop: CAWSIWGPAEAFF. Written as DNA, the CDR3 is TGTGCCTGGAGTATCTGGGGCCCGGCTGAAGCTTTCTTT. The rearrangement uses TRBV30 and TRBJ1-1; D is possibly TRBD1 (5 bases). The CDR3 has 13 residues. In germline, CDR1 is GTSNPN, CDR2 SVGIG (reference sequence). Trimming took off 2 bases at V and 6 bases at J, with 13 bases between the two ends.

This clonotype has more than one count but fewer than ten. This rearrangement joins TRBV6-1 to TRBJ2-7; perhaps TRBD2 as D (5 bases). Deletions cut 6 bases from V and 2 bases from J, with 17 bases between. Germline V gene data show CDR1 as MNHNS and CDR2 as SASEGT. CDR3 length: 15 amino acids. The CDR3 nucleotides read TGTGCCAGCAGACTACACCGGGGAAGCACCTACGAGCAGTACTTC. Its translation is CASRLHRGSTYEQYF.

This clonotype has a handful of counts. The chain couples TRBV6-2 or TRBV6-3 to TRBJ2-5; D unresolved. Trimming shortened V by 0 bases and J by 4 bases, and 9 bases separated the two germline ends. The CDR3 length is 14 residues. The germline CDR1 and CDR2 sequences are MNHEY and SVGEGT. CDR3 residues: CASSYSKYGETQYF. CDR3 nucleotide sequence: TGTGCCAGCAGTTACTCGAAGTACGGAGAGACCCAGTACTTC.

This chain joins TRBV3-1 and TRBJ2-1; D unclear. The CDR3 is 13 residues long. Trimming left V 3 bases short and J 4 bases short, with 7 bases between. Germline CDR1 and CDR2: LGHDT and YNNKEL (reference sequence). The chain's CDR3 is CASSHGPYNEQFF. CDR3 nucleotide sequence: TGTGCCAGCAGCCACGGGCCGTACAATGAGCAGTTCTTC.

This clonotype was counted many times. The chain employs TRBV6-2 or TRBV6-3 and TRBJ1-2, with D possibly matching TRBD1 (5 bases). Germline lookup yields CDR1 MNHEY and CDR2 SVGEGT. V lost 10 bases and J 8 bases, leaving 20 bases between the germline ends. The CDR3 spans 13 residues. The DNA for the CDR3 is TGTGCCACCCACCTCACTGGGACCGCGGGCTACACCTTC. It translates to CATHLTGTAGYTF.

As concerns this clonotype: One junction end does not reproduce the germline sequence, and a read error may be involved. The V and J genes are TRBV27 and TRBJ2-7; 7 bases are shared with TRBD1. CDR3 length: 15 residues. CDR1 and CDR2 (germline): MNHEY, SMNVEV (reference sequence). CDR3 sequence reads: CASSLSVTGTYDQYF. Written as DNA, the CDR3 is TGTGCCAGCAGTTTATCGGTGACAGGGACCTACGACCAGTACTTC.

The chain carries TRBV14 and TRBJ2-1; D is ambiguous. The germline V gene encodes CDR1 SGHDN and CDR2 FVKESK. The V gene lost 0 bases and the J gene lost 4 bases, with 4 bases spanning the gap. There are 13 residues in the CDR3. Here the CDR3 DNA reads TGTGCCAGCAGCCAAGAGTCATACAATGAGCAGTTCTTC. This encodes CASSQESYNEQFF.

V usage is TRBV20-1 and J usage is TRBJ2-3; 7 bases fit TRBD1. This CDR3 is 16 amino acids long. The ends lost 4 bases at V and 4 bases at J; junction bases unmatched: 14. Germline assignment: CDR1 DFQATT and CDR2 SNEGSKA (reference sequence). The CDR3 loop reads CSANPNKRGRADTQYF. The CDR3 bases are TGCAGTGCTAACCCGAACAAGAGGGGGCGCGCAGATACGCAGTATTTT.

This clonotype was counted only a few times. The V and J genes are TRBV4-1 and TRBJ2-1, with 7 bases aligning to TRBD2. After removal of 4 bases from V and 7 bases from J, the junction contained 1 base not matched to a gene. Germline assignment: CDR1 MGHRA and CDR2 YSYEKL. CDR3 size: 12 residues. Here the CDR3 reads CASSREGNEQFF. The CDR3 nucleotides are TGCGCCAGCAGCCGGGAGGGGAATGAGCAGTTCTTC.

This chain joins TRBV5-5 and TRBJ2-7; no clear D. CDR1 is SGHKS and CDR2 is YYEKEE in the germline V gene (reference sequence). V was pared by 3 bases and J by 0 bases, with 13 bases between. This CDR3 has 15 residues. CDR3 sequence (DNA): TGTGCCAGCAGCTACTTACAGACAACCTCCTACGAGCAGTACTTC. Translating it yields CASSYLQTTSYEQYF.

This clonotype was counted between two and nine times. J is TRBJ2-7 and V is TRBV19, with D possibly being TRBD2 (6 bases). The germline V gene encodes CDR1 LNHDA and CDR2 SQIVND (reference sequence). The CDR3 covers 15 residues. V was clipped by 6 bases and J by 7 bases, with 22 bases between them. The CDR3 nucleotides read TGTGCCAGTAGCTTACGGGACTGGGAATTCGGAGAGCAGTACTTC. This translates into CASSLRDWEFGEQYF.

CDR3 loop: CSAGAAGTSGPDTQYF. CDR3 DNA: TGCAGTGCTGGTGCCGCCGGGACTAGCGGCCCAGATACGCAGTATTTT. The rearrangement links TRBV20-1 to TRBJ2-3; TRBD2 aligns across 11 bases. The CDR3 length is 16 residues. CDR1 DFQATT and CDR2 SNEGSKA come from the germline V gene (reference sequence). V lost 5 bases to trimming and J lost 4 bases; unmatched junction nucleotides: 11.

This chain connects TRBV6-1 to TRBJ1-5, with 9 bases aligning to TRBD1. The J segment lost 7 bases and the V segment lost 6 bases, leaving 10 bases of the junction unmatched. Germline V lookup: CDR1 MNHNS, CDR2 SASEGT. The CDR3 is made up of 15 amino acids. CDR3 in amino acids: CASSPPGTGRQPQHF. The CDR3 coding sequence is TGTGCCAGCAGCCCACCCGGGACAGGGAGACAGCCCCAGCATTTT.

This clonotype was seen a few times. The CDR3 region has the DNA TGTGCCAGCAGCCAAGGTTCAGGGCGAGAGACCCAGTACTTC. This sequence encodes CASSQGSGRETQYF. The rearrangement links TRBV3-1 to TRBJ2-5, with D possibly TRBD1 on 5 matching bases. CDR1 LGHDT and CDR2 YNNKEL come from the germline V gene (reference sequence). The CDR3 spans 14 residues. Trimming took off 1 base at V and 4 bases at J, with 10 bases between the two ends.

This clonotype was found a few times. The chain links TRBV9 to TRBJ2-2; no definite D call. The germline V gene encodes CDR1 SGDLS and CDR2 YYNGEE. Trimming took 6 bases from V and 4 from J, leaving 22 bases between them. The CDR3 consists of 17 residues. The CDR3 nucleotides are TGTGCCAGCACCCCAACCTCGGCGATATGGGGCACCGGGGAGCTGTTTTTT. Encoded protein: CASTPTSAIWGTGELFF.

The V call is TRBV6-2 or TRBV6-3, the J call TRBJ2-3, with 9 nucleotides matching TRBD1. V shed 6 bases and J 10 bases; nucleotides not matched to a gene: 17. CDR3 size: 16 residues. Germline V gene data show CDR1 as MNHEY and CDR2 as SVGEGT. CDR3 coding DNA: TGTGCCAGCAGGCTAAACCCGGGACAGGGATCGGATTCGCAGTATTTT. Translation gives CASRLNPGQGSDSQYF.

This clonotype was found many times. J is TRBJ1-1 and V is TRBV7-9; the match to TRBD1 covers 7 bases. CDR1 is SEHNR and CDR2 is FQNEAQ in the germline V gene (reference sequence). V gave up 5 bases and J gave up 4 bases; unmatched junction bases: 4. The CDR3 runs to 13 residues. In nucleotides, the CDR3 is TGTGCCAGCAGCGCCGACAGGGTCACTGAAGCTTTCTTT. It is translated as CASSADRVTEAFF.

This clonotype was detected many times. This chain uses TRBV12-5 with TRBJ2-1; unclear D gene. The CDR3 is 13 residues long. V dropped 0 bases and J dropped 7 bases, with 7 bases sitting between them. Germline CDR1 reads LGHNT; CDR2 reads FRNRAP. The CDR3, as DNA: TGTGCTAGTGGTTTGGTAACCCTTAATGAGCAGTTCTTC. Residues: CASGLVTLNEQFF. Filled out from reference TRBV12-5 and TRBJ2-1, the complete variable domain reads DARVTQTPRHKVTEMGQEVTMRCQPILGHNTVFWYRQTMMQGLELLAYFRNRAPLDDSGMPKDRFSAEMPDATLATLKIQPSEPRDSAVYFCASGLVTLNEQFFGPGTRLTVL.

J is TRBJ1-5 and V is TRBV6-5, with TRBD1 matching 9 bases. V was clipped by 2 bases and J by 8 bases; unmatched bases: 13. Per germline, CDR1 MNHEY and CDR2 SVGAGI. CDR3 length: 17 amino acids. CDR3 in amino acids: CASSYRGTGYRGEPQHF. The CDR3 bases are TGTGCCAGCAGTTACCGCGGGACAGGGTATAGAGGAGAGCCCCAGCATTTT.

The chain carries TRBV7-2 and TRBJ2-7; no clear D gene. The CDR3 has 14 amino acids. Germline-derived CDR1 and CDR2 are SGHTA and FQGNSA. The V gene lost 2 bases and the J gene lost 4 bases, with 12 bases spanning the gap. The DNA of the CDR3 is TGTGCCAGCAGCTTACAAACAGTCAGTTACGAGCAGTACTTC. Translated: CASSLQTVSYEQYF.